The entry below gives a single T cell receptor (beta chain) sequence along with its context. This sample was taken from a study of blood T cell repertoires in COVID-19. The wider study: Both acute and convalescent COVID-19 samples were obtained from the United States, Italy and Spain.

J lost 5 bases, V lost 3 bases, and 8 bases had no gene match. From germline, CDR1 is SGHTA and CDR2 FQGNSA. This CDR3 is 16 amino acids long. Profiling relied on immunoSEQ multiplex PCR, and the TCRdb table lists in-frame clones only, not all of them. Of about 22,000 clones in the sample, approximately 92% were seen once. Sequenced: peripheral blood. The receptor was isolated from a woman between 70 and 85 years old with active COVID-19. V and J are TRBV7-2 and TRBJ2-1; 9 bases match TRBD1. As DNA, the CDR3 is TGTGCCAGCAGCTTCACGAGGGACAGGGAGGACAATGAGCAGTTCTTC. Encoded protein: CASSFTRDREDNEQFF.